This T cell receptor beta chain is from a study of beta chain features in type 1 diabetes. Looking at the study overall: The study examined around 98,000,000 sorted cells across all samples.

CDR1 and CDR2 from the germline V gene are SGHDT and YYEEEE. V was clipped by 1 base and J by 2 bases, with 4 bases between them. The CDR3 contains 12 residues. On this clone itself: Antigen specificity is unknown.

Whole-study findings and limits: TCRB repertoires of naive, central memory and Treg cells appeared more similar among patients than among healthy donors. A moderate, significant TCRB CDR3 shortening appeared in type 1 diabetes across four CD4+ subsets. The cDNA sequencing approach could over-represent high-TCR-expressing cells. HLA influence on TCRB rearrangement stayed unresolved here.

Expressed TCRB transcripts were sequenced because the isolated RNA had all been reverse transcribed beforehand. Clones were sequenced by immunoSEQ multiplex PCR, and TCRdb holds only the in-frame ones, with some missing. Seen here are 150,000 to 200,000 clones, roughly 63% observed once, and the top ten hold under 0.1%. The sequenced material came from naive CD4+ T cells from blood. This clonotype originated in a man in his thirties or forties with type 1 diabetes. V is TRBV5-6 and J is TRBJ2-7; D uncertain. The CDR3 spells CASSLSTYEQYF. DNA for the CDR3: TGTGCCAGCAGCTTGTCGACCTACGAGCAGTACTTC.